These 28 T cell receptor beta chains came from one sample sequenced in a study of blood T cell repertoires in COVID-19. The table came from immunoSEQ multiplex PCR; TCRdb's copy has only in-frame clones and leaves some out. The repertoire holds about 120,000 clones, approximately 85% seen once, with about an eighth in the top ten. Material: peripheral blood. These receptors were obtained from a human donor in a cohort sampled during active COVID-19.

The CDR3 region has the DNA TGCGCCAGCAGCCTAACAGGGGGCGACGAGCAGTACTTC. Amino acids: CASSLTGGDEQYF. The chain uses TRBV4-1 and TRBJ2-7; 9 bases are shared with TRBD1. The CDR3 loop spans 13 amino acids. V lost 4 bases and J lost 5; bases outside the gene matches: 3. Germline V gives CDR1 MGHRA, CDR2 YSYEKL.

The chain recombines TRBV24-1 with TRBJ1-1; TRBD1 might be the D (6 bases). Germline values: CDR1 KGHDR, CDR2 SFDVKD. This CDR3 has 13 amino acids. V lost 7 bases, J lost 9 bases, and 17 bases lay in between. The CDR3 sequence: CATSAGVRGKAFF. DNA of the CDR3: TGTGCCACCAGCGCGGGGGTCAGGGGTAAAGCTTTCTTT.

This chain links TRBV4-1 with TRBJ1-1; D unresolved. This CDR3 has 17 residues. The V gene lost 3 bases and the J gene lost 11 bases, with 28 bases spanning the gap. From germline, CDR1 is MGHRA and CDR2 YSYEKL. CDR3 in amino acids: CASSQTGIQGGSDLAFF. CDR3 nucleotides: TGCGCCAGCAGCCAGACCGGGATTCAAGGCGGATCAGATTTGGCTTTCTTT.

The J gene is TRBJ2-7, the V gene TRBV20-1; tentatively, D is TRBD1 (6 bases). Germline values: CDR1 DFQATT, CDR2 SNEGSKA (reference sequence). The CDR3 sequence is 11 residues long. V lost 5 bases and J lost 6, with 11 bases in between. CDR3 in amino acids: CSAGDTLEQYF. In DNA, the CDR3 is TGCAGTGCTGGGGACACCCTCGAGCAGTACTTC.

The CDR3 spells CASSSAASGGRVNEQFF. Here the CDR3 DNA reads TGTGCCAGCAGTTCTGCGGCTAGCGGGGGGAGAGTTAATGAGCAGTTCTTC. The genes are TRBV11-2 and TRBJ2-1, with 11 bases identical to TRBD2. V gave up 6 bases and J gave up 7 bases; unmatched junction bases: 14. The germline gives CDR1 SGHAT, CDR2 FQNNGV. The CDR3 runs 17 residues.

V is TRBV7-2 and J is TRBJ2-2; TRBD2 might be the D (5 bases). V was cut by 5 bases and J by 8 bases, with 12 bases left in between. CDR1 and CDR2 (germline): SGHTA, FQGNSA. This CDR3 is 13 amino acids long. The CDR3 loop is CASSPGREGELFF. As DNA, the CDR3 is TGTGCCAGCAGCCCTGGCCGGGAAGGGGAGCTGTTTTTT.

The chain carries TRBV28 and TRBJ2-3; no firm D call. Trimming pared 7 bases from V and 1 base from J, leaving 9 bases between. Germline lookup yields CDR1 MDHEN and CDR2 SYDVKM. The CDR3 sequence is 13 residues long. CDR3 residues: CASKSQGTDTQYF. Here the CDR3 DNA reads TGTGCCAGCAAATCTCAGGGCACAGATACGCAGTATTTT.

Worth noting for this clone: Compared with germline, one end of the junction differs, possibly owing to a read error. This sample includes further DNA sequences coding for the same CDR3. CDR3: CARSLGGRGSQETQYF. CDR3 coding DNA: TGCGCCCGCAGCCTCGGGGGGCGGGGGAGCCAAGAGACCCAGTACTTC. The V gene is TRBV5-1, the J gene TRBJ2-5; D is perhaps TRBD2 (7 bases). There are 16 residues in the CDR3. CDR1 and CDR2 from the germline V gene are SGHRS and YFSETQ.

V is TRBV5-5 and J is TRBJ2-7; 10 bases fit TRBD1. This CDR3 has 17 amino acids. Germline V gene lookup returns CDR1 SGHKS and CDR2 YYEKEE (reference sequence). V lost 4 bases, J lost 0 bases, and 10 bases stayed unmatched. The CDR3 loop is CASSRYSGQGNSYEQYF. The CDR3 region has the DNA TGTGCCAGCAGCCGCTATTCGGGACAGGGGAACTCCTACGAGCAGTACTTC.

The rearrangement joins TRBV2 to TRBJ1-3; a possible D gene is TRBD1 (6 bases). This CDR3 spans 19 amino acids. Per the germline V gene, CDR1 is SNHLY and CDR2 is FYNNEI. Trimming took off 6 bases at V and 4 bases at J, with 28 bases between the two ends. CDR3 DNA sequence: TGTGCCAGCAGCTTACTGACCCTAGGGGGAGTCGCTACGGGAAACACCATATATTTT. It encodes CASSLLTLGGVATGNTIYF.

This chain connects TRBV28 to TRBJ1-3, with a tentative D call TRBD1 (6 bases). The CDR3 contains 16 residues. Germline CDR1 MDHEN, CDR2 SYDVKM. V lost 4 bases and J lost 1, with 14 bases in between. This CDR3 reads CASSSPGHRSGNTIYF. Written as DNA, the CDR3 is TGTGCCAGCAGTTCGCCGGGACATCGGTCTGGAAACACCATATATTTT.

The V call is TRBV9, the J call TRBJ1-2; 9 bases agree with TRBD1. CDR1 and CDR2 from the germline V gene are SGDLS and YYNGEE. CDR3 length: 14 amino acids. With 2 bases clipped from V and 4 bases from J, the junction kept 3 bases outside the gene matches. In DNA form, the CDR3 reads TGTGCCAGCAGCGTTACAGGGGGCGGCTATGGCTACACCTTC. Its protein product is CASSVTGGGYGYTF.

The CDR3: CSAIDSYEQYF. The CDR3 region has the DNA TGCAGTGCTATCGACAGCTACGAGCAGTACTTC. J is TRBJ2-7 and V is TRBV20-1, with D possibly being TRBD1 (5 bases). Per germline, CDR1 DFQATT and CDR2 SNEGSKA (reference sequence). Between the trimmed V and J ends, which lost 4 bases and 3 bases, there was a span of 7 bases. The CDR3 covers 11 residues.

The CDR3 bases are TGTGCCAGTAGTGTGACACACCAAGAGACCCAGTACTTC. It codes for CASSVTHQETQYF. The chain uses TRBV19 and TRBJ2-5; D gene ambiguous. V lost 5 bases and J lost 0, with 7 bases in between. CDR1 is LNHDA and CDR2 is SQIVND in the germline V gene (reference sequence). The CDR3 runs to 13 residues.

V usage is TRBV7-9 and J usage is TRBJ2-6, with a tentative D call TRBD1 (5 bases). V gave up 4 bases and J gave up 1 base, with 17 bases separating them. The germline V gene has CDR1 SEHNR and CDR2 FQNEAQ (reference sequence). The CDR3 length is 18 residues. CDR3 region: CASSSWGRVQSGANVLTF. In DNA form, the CDR3 reads TGTGCCAGCAGCTCCTGGGGCAGGGTCCAGTCTGGGGCCAACGTCCTGACTTTC.

With regard to this clone: Relative to the germline gene, one junction end is altered; a read error may explain this. The chain combines TRBV6-5 with TRBJ2-5; D is perhaps TRBD2 (5 bases). This CDR3 spans 12 amino acids. Germline V lookup: CDR1 MNHEY, CDR2 SVGAGI. The CDR3 nucleotides are TGTGCCAGCAGAGACTTCGACACCGGGGTAGACTTC. Its translation is CASRDFDTGVDF.

CDR3 nucleotide sequence: TGTGCCAGCAGTTTCTTAGCGGAGCACACAGATACGCAGTATTTT. The encoded protein is CASSFLAEHTDTQYF. The chain carries TRBV27 and TRBJ2-3; D is possibly TRBD2 (6 bases). V was pared by 3 bases and J by 2 bases, with 12 bases between. There are 15 residues in the CDR3. The germline V gene has CDR1 MNHEY and CDR2 SMNVEV (reference sequence).

The chain uses TRBV5-6 and TRBJ2-5; 9 bases are shared with TRBD2. V lost 4 bases, J lost 5 bases, and 15 bases stayed unmatched. This CDR3 comprises 17 residues. In germline, CDR1 is SGHDT, CDR2 YYEEEE. The CDR3, as DNA: TGTGCCAGCAGCCGAGGGCCCTTGCGCGGGGGGGAGGAGACCCAGTACTTC. This gives the protein CASSRGPLRGGEETQYF.

The chain joins TRBV7-9 to TRBJ2-1; D is perhaps TRBD1 (6 bases). The CDR3 sequence is 13 residues long. Trimming left V 1 base short and J 9 bases short, with 10 bases between. Germline V CDR1 and CDR2: SEHNR, FQNEAQ (reference sequence). DNA of the CDR3: TGTGCCAGCAGCTTAGACAGGGTAATTGAGCAGTTCTTC. Amino acid sequence: CASSLDRVIEQFF.

The V gene is TRBV10-3, the J gene TRBJ2-2; 12 bases are a match to TRBD1. Germline V lookup: CDR1 ENHRY, CDR2 SYGVKD. V was clipped by 10 bases and J by 3 bases; unmatched bases: 9. This CDR3 has 16 amino acids. In DNA form, the CDR3 reads TGTGCCACGTCGGGACAGGGGGCGTTTGACACCGGGGAGCTGTTTTTT. Translation gives CATSGQGAFDTGELFF.

The genes are TRBV5-1 and TRBJ2-3; D might be TRBD1 (6 bases). The CDR3 runs 13 residues. Germline V gene lookup returns CDR1 SGHRS and CDR2 YFSETQ. The V and J ends lost 6 bases and 6 bases respectively, with 14 bases between them. DNA of the CDR3: TGCGCCAGCACGGACAGCCCCCGCGATACGCAGTATTTT. It yields the protein CASTDSPRDTQYF.

This clone was detected a few times. This chain joins TRBV27 and TRBJ2-5, with 10 bases fitting TRBD2. Germline CDR1 reads MNHEY; CDR2 reads SMNVEV (reference sequence). V lost 5 bases to trimming and J lost 10 bases; unmatched junction nucleotides: 13. The CDR3 sequence is 15 residues long. The CDR3 protein is CASSRRLAGDGDQYF. CDR3 coding DNA: TGTGCCAGCAGTCGCAGACTAGCGGGCGACGGGGACCAGTACTTC.

V gene TRBV11-2 combines with J gene TRBJ2-1; possibly TRBD2 for D (5 bases). Trimming removed 3 bases from V and 10 bases from J, with 10 bases in between. Germline V gene data show CDR1 as SGHAT and CDR2 as FQNNGV. CDR3 length: 12 residues. The CDR3 region is CASSFYGEEQFF. In nucleotides, the CDR3 is TGTGCCAGCAGCTTTTACGGGGAGGAGCAGTTCTTC.

This rearrangement joins TRBV6-5 to TRBJ2-2, with 8 bases that match TRBD2. V lost 2 bases to trimming and J lost 3 bases; unmatched junction nucleotides: 2. Germline assignment: CDR1 MNHEY and CDR2 SVGAGI. This CDR3 spans 15 amino acids. This CDR3 is CASSYTGGYTGELFF. The CDR3 nucleotides read TGTGCCAGCAGTTACACGGGGGGGTACACCGGGGAGCTGTTTTTT.

This clone was seen more than once but under ten times. The chain recombines TRBV2 with TRBJ1-6; D ambiguous. The CDR3 has 11 residues. Germline CDR1 reads SNHLY; CDR2 reads FYNNEI. V was clipped by 7 bases and J by 12 bases, with 10 bases between them. The chain's CDR3 is CASTPGGPLHF. The CDR3 coding sequence is TGTGCCAGCACGCCCGGTGGACCCCTCCACTTT.

This rearrangement joins TRBV5-5 to TRBJ1-1; TRBD1 agrees at 9 bases. The CDR3 is 14 residues long. Losses at the gene ends were 4 bases for V and 1 base for J; bases not matched to a gene: 2. CDR1 SGHKS and CDR2 YYEKEE come from the germline V gene (reference sequence). The CDR3 nucleotides read TGTGCCAGCAGCCCGGACAGGGGGAACACTGAAGCTTTCTTT. It codes for CASSPDRGNTEAFF. The whole variable domain, filled in from reference TRBV5-5 and TRBJ1-1, reads DAGVTQSPTHLIKTRGQQVTLRCSPISGHKSVSWYQQVLGQGPQFIFQYYEKEERGRGNFPDRFSARQFPNYSSELNVNALLLGDSALYLCASSPDRGNTEAFFGQGTRLTVV.

This chain connects TRBV25-1 to TRBJ2-2; 7 positions match TRBD2. Per germline, CDR1 MGHDK and CDR2 SYGVNS. This CDR3 contains 16 residues. Trimming at V came to 2 bases and at J to 4 bases, leaving 7 bases not matched to a gene. CDR3 residues: CASSERGLISTGELFF. The CDR3 region has the DNA TGTGCCAGCAGTGAACGGGGACTAATAAGCACCGGGGAGCTGTTTTTT.

The rearrangement uses TRBV10-3 and TRBJ1-5; no reliable D call. The CDR3 is made up of 15 amino acids. Germline V gene sequence: CDR1 ENHRY, CDR2 SYGVKD. Trimming took off 4 bases at V and 1 base at J, with 11 bases between the two ends. CDR3 sequence (DNA): TGTGCCATCAGTGCGGGAAGGGAGAGCAATCAGCCCCAGCATTTT. Translated: CAISAGRESNQPQHF.